The next 20 T cell receptor beta chains were all read from a single sample in a study of identical twins. TCRdb reprocessed the 5' RACE reads via MiXCR and lists one record per CDR3 protein. Among approximately 890,000 distinct CDR3 sequences listed, 10% to 15% were seen once. The sample also formed part of further work on yellow fever vaccine responses in identical twins.

Sequences were obtained from PBMCs. These receptors came from a woman between 18 and 29 years old in good health.

As DNA, the CDR3 is TGTGCCAGCAGTTCGGGGGGGCCGAGCAAAAACATTCAGTACTTC. Translating gives CASSSGGPSKNIQYF. The V and J genes are TRBV12-3 or TRBV12-4 and TRBJ2-4, with 8 bases fitting TRBD2. There are 15 residues in the CDR3. V dropped 4 bases and J dropped 3; count of bases not matched to a gene: 5.

The chain couples TRBV12-3 or TRBV12-4 to TRBJ1-1; D remains unclear. The CDR3 is 16 amino acids. Trimming shortened V by 1 base and J by 1 base, and 13 bases separated the two germline ends. The CDR3 DNA reads TGTGCCAGCAGTTTAGGCGGTGTGGGCTCGAACACTGAAGCTTTCTTT. This sequence encodes CASSLGGVGSNTEAFF.

J is TRBJ2-3 and V is TRBV12-3 or TRBV12-4; TRBD1 matches 8 bases. The V segment lost 6 bases and the J segment 9 bases; nucleotides outside the gene matches: 8. The CDR3 covers 13 residues. The DNA of the CDR3 is TGTGCCAGCAGATACTTTACAGGGGGGACGCAGTATTTT. Protein: CASRYFTGGTQYF.

The table lists this clonotype with a few counts. J is TRBJ2-3 and V is TRBV20-1, with 11 positions matching TRBD1. The CDR3 spans 22 residues. CDR1 and CDR2 (germline): DFQATT, SNEGSKA (reference sequence). Trimming removed 1 base from V and 0 bases from J; junction bases left unmatched: 21. The CDR3 spells CSARVGTGGKVSPRISTDTQYF. CDR3 coding DNA: TGCAGTGCTAGAGTGGGGACAGGGGGAAAAGTGAGCCCGAGGATTAGCACAGATACGCAGTATTTT.

The V call is TRBV9, the J call TRBJ2-1; the D gene is possibly TRBD1 (5 bases). The germline V gene encodes CDR1 SGDLS and CDR2 YYNGEE. The V end lost 2 bases, the J end lost 0 bases, and 9 bases lay between the germline ends. This CDR3 is built from 15 residues. CDR3 in amino acids: CASSVTASSYNEQFF. The CDR3 DNA reads as TGTGCCAGCAGCGTGACAGCCAGCTCCTACAATGAGCAGTTCTTC.

The chain links TRBV27 to TRBJ2-1; TRBD1 is a possible D gene (5 bases). The CDR3 is made up of 14 amino acids. CDR1 is MNHEY and CDR2 is SMNVEV in the germline V gene (reference sequence). With 7 bases removed from V and 6 bases from J, the gap between germline ends came to 16 bases. The CDR3, as DNA: TGTGCCAGCACAGGCCTTACAGGCGGCAATGAGCAGTTCTTC. It codes for CASTGLTGGNEQFF.

The chain combines TRBV2 with TRBJ1-4, with 7 bases fitting TRBD1. CDR1 SNHLY and CDR2 FYNNEI come from the germline V gene. Losses at the gene ends were 2 bases for V and 3 bases for J; bases not matched to a gene: 9. The CDR3 runs to 17 residues. CDR3 bases: TGTGCCAGCAGTGAATCAACCGACAGGGAAGCTAATGAAAAACTGTTTTTT. It codes for CASSESTDREANEKLFF.

The CDR3 nucleotides are TGTGCCAGCAGTTACCAGAGTCCGGGGAACTATGGCTACACCTTC. Translated, it gives CASSYQSPGNYGYTF. V is TRBV27 and J is TRBJ1-2; D unresolved. V dropped 4 bases and J dropped 2 bases, with 14 bases sitting between them. Germline V CDR1 and CDR2: MNHEY, SMNVEV (reference sequence). The length of the CDR3 is 15 residues.

This clonotype has more than one count but fewer than ten. The chain joins TRBV7-9 to TRBJ2-4; D might be TRBD1 or TRBD2, each matching 5 bases. The germline V gene has CDR1 SEHNR and CDR2 FQNEAQ (reference sequence). The CDR3 runs to 15 residues. Trimming took off 1 base at V and 6 bases at J, with 13 bases between the two ends. The CDR3 DNA sequence: TGTGCCAGCAGCTTAGATGGGGGAGAACTAAACATTCAGTACTTC. Its protein product is CASSLDGGELNIQYF. Full variable domain (outside the CDR3, taken from reference TRBV7-9 and TRBJ2-4): DTGVSQNPRHKITKRGQNVTFRCDPISEHNRLYWYRQTLGQGPEFLTYFQNEAQLEKSRLLSDRFSAERPKGSFSTLEIQRTEQGDSAMYLCASSLDGGELNIQYFGAGTRLSVL.

This clonotype has only a few counts. This chain's CDR3 is CASSISGTPGANVLTF. CDR3 DNA: TGTGCCAGCAGCATCTCAGGGACCCCTGGGGCCAACGTCCTGACTTTC. The J gene is TRBJ2-6, the V gene TRBV11-2; D is tentatively TRBD1 or TRBD2 (5 bases each). The CDR3 extends over 16 amino acids. Per the germline V gene, CDR1 is SGHAT and CDR2 is FQNNGV. The V and J ends lost 5 bases and 2 bases respectively, with 13 bases between them.

This chain joins TRBV6-5 and TRBJ2-6; D is possibly TRBD2 (6 bases). V was trimmed by 2 bases and J by 3 bases, leaving 8 bases between them. This CDR3 has 15 residues. From germline, CDR1 is MNHEY and CDR2 SVGAGI. CDR3 sequence reads: CASSYGGYGANVLTF. DNA for the CDR3: TGTGCCAGCAGTTACGGAGGGTATGGGGCCAACGTCCTGACTTTC.

The V and J genes are TRBV7-8 and TRBJ2-1, with D perhaps TRBD1 (5 bases). Germline V CDR1 and CDR2: SGHVS, FQNEAQ. Trimming left V 1 base short and J 7 bases short, with 20 bases between. The length of the CDR3 is 17 residues. The CDR3 region has the DNA TGTGCCAGCAGCTTAGGGGGAAGGGGAAATGATAGGAATGAGCAGTTCTTC. It specifies CASSLGGRGNDRNEQFF.

The chain couples TRBV24-1 to TRBJ1-5; a possible D gene is TRBD1 (5 bases). Looked up from germline, CDR1 is KGHDR and CDR2 is SFDVKD. V lost 3 bases, J lost 6 bases, and 14 bases lay in between. The CDR3 covers 15 residues. The CDR3 DNA sequence: TGTGCCACCAGTGATCCCGCCAGGGTCGGTCAGCCCCAGCATTTT. Translating it yields CATSDPARVGQPQHF.

The rearrangement uses TRBV9 and TRBJ2-7, with 9 positions matching TRBD2. CDR3 length equals 15 residues. Germline CDR1 and CDR2: SGDLS and YYNGEE. The junction had 3 bases not matched to a gene; V was cut back by 0 bases and J by 2 bases. The CDR3: CASSVGASGAYEQYF. CDR3 nucleotide sequence: TGTGCCAGCAGCGTAGGAGCTAGCGGGGCCTACGAGCAGTACTTC.

This clonotype was found a few times. The V call is TRBV25-1, the J call TRBJ2-4; the match to TRBD1 covers 7 bases. Looked up from germline, CDR1 is MGHDK and CDR2 is SYGVNS. The CDR3 totals 17 residues. Trimming cost V 4 bases and J 0 bases; bases outside gene matches: 9. CDR3 DNA: TGTGCCAGCAGTGTAGGGGGCAGCGGTGGAGCCAAAAACATTCAGTACTTC. It codes for CASSVGGSGGAKNIQYF. Looking up the rest from reference TRBV25-1 and TRBJ2-4 gives the full variable domain: EADIYQTPRYLVIGTGKKITLECSQTMGHDKMYWYQQDPGMELHLIHYSYGVNSTEKGDLSSESTVSRIRTEHFPLTLESARPSHTSQYLCASSVGGSGGAKNIQYFGAGTRLSVL.

This chain links TRBV3-1 with TRBJ2-2; 9 bases map to TRBD2. The CDR3 is made up of 17 amino acids. Germline CDR1 reads LGHDT; CDR2 reads YNNKEL (reference sequence). Trimming took 3 bases from V and 2 from J; bases not matched to a gene: 7. The CDR3 coding sequence is TGTGCCAGCAGCCACACCGGGACTAGCAGAAACACCGGGGAGCTGTTTTTT. Amino acid sequence: CASSHTGTSRNTGELFF. Full variable domain (remainder filled in from reference TRBV3-1 and TRBJ2-2): DTAVSQTPKYLVTQMGNDKSIKCEQNLGHDTMYWYKQDSKKFLKIMFSYNNKELIINETVPNRFSPKSPDKAHLNLHINSLELGDSAVYFCASSHTGTSRNTGELFFGEGSRLTVL.

This clonotype has at least ten counts. The chain employs TRBV15 and TRBJ2-5; perhaps TRBD2 as D (5 bases). Trimming stripped 1 base from V and 1 base from J, with 10 bases between. The length of the CDR3 is 15 residues. Per the germline V gene, CDR1 is LNHNV and CDR2 is YYDKDF (reference sequence). CDR3 DNA: TGTGCCACCAGCAGAGGGTCGGGATCCCAAGAGACCCAGTACTTC. It is translated as CATSRGSGSQETQYF.

The chain is built from TRBV20-1 and TRBJ1-1, with 8 bases that match TRBD1. The CDR3 has 14 amino acids. CDR1 and CDR2 (germline): DFQATT, SNEGSKA (reference sequence). J gave up 1 base and V 7 bases, and 8 bases lay outside the gene matches. CDR3 loop: CSERGQGQNTEAFF. The CDR3, as DNA: TGCAGTGAACGAGGACAGGGTCAGAACACTGAAGCTTTCTTT.

The V call is TRBV7-9, the J call TRBJ2-5, with 7 nucleotides matching TRBD2. With V trimmed by 3 bases and J by 7 bases, 8 bases remained unmatched. The CDR3 length is 14 residues. Per the germline V gene, CDR1 is SEHNR and CDR2 is FQNEAQ (reference sequence). For the CDR3, the DNA is TGTGCCAGCAGCTTCCTAGCGGCCCCGAGGACCCAGTACTTC. This codes for CASSFLAAPRTQYF.

This clonotype was recorded a few times. V is TRBV15 and J is TRBJ2-7; tentative D call: TRBD1 (5 bases). Germline lookup yields CDR1 LNHNV and CDR2 YYDKDF (reference sequence). Trimming took 0 bases from V and 3 from J, leaving 15 bases between them. The CDR3 runs to 16 residues. Written as DNA, the CDR3 is TGTGCCACCAGCAGAGATCGACAGCTGCCGGTCTACGAGCAGTACGTC. This codes for CATSRDRQLPVYEQYV.